Included here is one T cell receptor (beta chain) sequence, with context. Its antigen is currently unknown. Germline CDR1 reads SGHNT; CDR2 reads YYREEE (reference sequence). CDR3 length equals 15 residues. Trimming left V 6 bases short and J 3 bases short, with 19 bases between. These data are taken from a study of OX40 agonist ivuxolimab in advanced cancers. Whole-study context: Ivuxolimab, which patients received intravenously every 2 weeks, was dosed at 0.01 to 10 mg/kg. Study outcomes and limitations: A proportion of nonresponders additionally exhibited low normalized T-cell clonal expansion. At 0.1-3.0 mg/kg, partial responders had clonal expansion among the lowest observed. Clonal expansion was seen in CD4+ and CD8+ blood T cells by week 6 at 0.1 to 3.0 mg/kg.

The repertoire was sequenced with immunoSEQ multiplex PCR; TCRdb's copy has only in-frame clones and lacks some. The sample lists 30,000 to 45,000 clones, around 89% occurring once. The sample was CD4+ or CD8+ T cells sorted from blood, taken in a trial of the OX40 agonist ivuxolimab. J is TRBJ2-7 and V is TRBV5-4; a possible D gene is TRBD2 (6 bases). The source of this sequence is an adult with an advanced solid tumor such as melanoma, head and neck, liver or kidney cancer. CDR3 loop: CASTPGRGAGYEQYF. The CDR3 nucleotides are TGTGCCAGCACCCCGGGGCGGGGTGCTGGCTACGAGCAGTACTTC.